This TCR beta chain appears in the sequencing data of a study of beta chain features in type 1 diabetes. Study conclusions and caveats: The similarity of naive, central memory and Treg TCRB repertoires appeared greater among patients than among healthy donors.

TCRB transcripts that were expressed got sequenced, as all of the isolated RNA had been reverse transcribed. Clones were sequenced by immunoSEQ multiplex PCR, and TCRdb holds only the in-frame ones, with some missing. Here the sample spans 250,000 to 350,000 clones, 14% being singletons. Using CD45RO/CCR7/CD25/CD127/CD95/CD27, CD4+ naive, central memory, regulatory and stem cell-like memory cells were sorted. A note on this clone: No antigen is known for it.

Sequenced sample: central memory CD4+ T cells from blood. The TCR was taken from a young man in good health.

DNA for the CDR3: TGTGCCAGCAGCCAGGCACCCGGGACTAACAATGAGCAGTTCTTC. Protein sequence: CASSQAPGTNNEQFF. The J gene is TRBJ2-1, the V gene TRBV4-2, with 7 bases lining up with TRBD2. V was clipped by 3 bases and J by 5 bases; unmatched bases: 7. Germline V lookup: CDR1 LGHNA, CDR2 YNFKEQ. This CDR3 is 15 amino acids long.